Listed below are T cell receptor beta chains from one sample, sequenced in a study of cytomegalovirus exposure and HLA in healthy donors. Sequencing was performed with immunoSEQ multiplex PCR; in TCRdb, only in-frame clones are kept and a portion is missing. The sample has 150,000 to 250,000 clones; roughly four fifths are singletons. The sequenced sample was PBMCs. The origin of the receptors is a woman between 50 and 59 years old in good health and CMV-seropositive. Each CDR3 is given without its conserved first and last residue.

>TRBV2
ASSETAGGRGNEQF
>TRBV12-5
ASGWGGRTGGRDTQY
>TRBV6-1
ASRGLDNEQF
>TRBV7-6
ASSFSSGSSYNEQF
>TRBV30
AWSVGSGTDTQY
>TRBV6-5
ASSYLQGGNTEAF
>TRBV7-9
ASSFDRGWQF
>TRBV5-1
ASSLEGTGTEAF
>TRBV19
ATSGGRWDTEAF
>TRBV2
ASSTRSDRGREQY
>TRBV5-4
ASSFGPLGREGATGELF
>TRBV2
ASSEGRRTNTGELF
>TRBV18
ASSPLDRTYEQY
>TRBV5-1
ASSLGQPPYEQY
>TRBV7-2
ASSLVGGGAPQY
>TRBV28
ASESGQGVNQPQH
>TRBV29-1
SGIGGDYGYT
>TRBV6-5
ASSYSMLAGGYEQY
>TRBV7-2
ASSYGLAGAQETQY
>TRBV10-3
AISEGQVVGYGYT
>TRBV10-3
AISEPGQNSYEQY
>TRBV28
ASRSFRPQGNQPQH
>TRBV20-1
SAGGAQY
>TRBV14
ASSQEKGVSGNTIY
>TRBV28
ASSPRSGSGAGELF
>TRBV19
ASTRAANPWPQH
>TRBV7-6
ASRAGGAGAGTQY
>TRBV29-1
SVNRGLAETQY
>TRBV19
ASSIRPGHDWAEAF
>TRBV9
ASAPSGTSPAGYT
>TRBV28
ASRLGGTNEKLF
>TRBV30
AWSPPDRRDYGYT
>TRBV5-1
TSRTSGSGDEQF
>TRBV7-2
ASSLQGARGYT
>TRBV29-1
SVAPNLRTDTQY
>TRBV19
ASRPGTDLGYT